The 27 T cell receptor beta chains listed next were all sequenced from one sample in a study of T cell repertoires in cytomegalovirus infection. TCRdb re-called the reads through MiXCR, storing one row per CDR3 protein. The table includes 170,000 or so distinct CDR3 sequences, 13% to 15% detected once. Sample: PBMCs. These receptors came from a human donor in good health (CMV status not recorded). Some clones in this sample may be carry-over from other donors' samples.

This clonotype was observed many times. The rearrangement joins TRBV12-3 or TRBV12-4 to TRBJ2-5; possible D gene TRBD2, 6 bases. V was shortened by 7 bases and J by 5 bases, with 29 bases between the two germline ends. The CDR3 sequence is 18 residues long. The CDR3 DNA follows: TGTGCCAGCACCACTTTTGGGCCATGGGAGTCGGGGAGGGAGACCCAGTACTTC. It yields the protein CASTTFGPWESGRETQYF.

The rearrangement joins TRBV29-1 to TRBJ1-1, with a tentative D call TRBD1 (6 bases). The V gene's germline CDR1 is SQVTM and CDR2 ANQGSEA. CDR3 length equals 16 residues. Trimming removed 4 bases at V and 1 base at J, with 19 bases between. The DNA of the CDR3 is TGCAGCGTTGTTATTCGTGGGGGCTTGGGGAACACTGAAGCTTTCTTT. Encoded protein: CSVVIRGGLGNTEAFF.

The sample holds many counts of this clonotype. V gene TRBV28 combines with J gene TRBJ2-6; D call uncertain. Trimming took 6 bases from V and 2 from J, leaving 17 bases between them. This CDR3 has 17 residues. Germline values: CDR1 MDHEN, CDR2 SYDVKM. The CDR3 protein is CASRDDRAHPGANVLTF. Here the CDR3 DNA reads TGTGCCAGCAGGGATGACCGGGCCCATCCTGGGGCCAACGTCCTGACTTTC. The whole variable domain, filled in from reference TRBV28 and TRBJ2-6, reads DVKVTQSSRYLVKRTGEKVFLECVQDMDHENMFWYRQDPGLGLRLIYFSYDVKMKEKGDIPEGYSVSREKKERFSLILESASTNQTSMYLCASRDDRAHPGANVLTFGAGSRLTVL.

In regard to this clonotype: Since a much larger clone is just one base distant, this may be a read error. The final CDR3 position lacks the conserved phenylalanine or tryptophan, pointing to a likely read error. The genes are TRBV7-3 and TRBJ1-2; TRBD1 matches 8 bases. The CDR3 contains 14 residues. In germline, CDR1 is SGHTA, CDR2 FQGTGA. After removal of 6 bases from V and 7 bases from J, the junction contained 10 bases not matched to a gene. The CDR3 DNA follows: TGTGCCAGCAGTCAAACAGGGGGAGGAGGTGGCTACACCTCC. It encodes CASSQTGGGGGYTS.

This clonotype was observed at least ten times. The gene calls are TRBV7-8 and TRBJ1-5; unclear D gene. The V gene lost 1 base and the J gene lost 12 bases, with 13 bases spanning the gap. The CDR3 is 13 amino acids. Per the germline V gene, CDR1 is SGHVS and CDR2 is FQNEAQ. The CDR3 protein is CASSLGGPKGQHF. Here the CDR3 DNA reads TGTGCCAGCAGCTTAGGAGGTCCCAAGGGCCAGCATTTT.

This clonotype has only a few counts. This chain joins TRBV12-5 and TRBJ1-5; a possible D gene is TRBD1 (6 bases). Trimming pared 3 bases from V and 8 bases from J, leaving 11 bases between. The CDR3 is 13 residues long. Germline loops: CDR1 LGHNT, CDR2 FRNRAP. The CDR3 loop is CASGLQGKEPQHF. The CDR3 DNA follows: TGTGCTAGTGGTTTACAGGGAAAGGAGCCCCAGCATTTT. Drawing the rest from reference TRBV12-5 and TRBJ1-5, the complete variable domain is DARVTQTPRHKVTEMGQEVTMRCQPILGHNTVFWYRQTMMQGLELLAYFRNRAPLDDSGMPKDRFSAEMPDATLATLKIQPSEPRDSAVYFCASGLQGKEPQHFGDGTRLSIL.

This chain uses TRBV5-1 with TRBJ2-7; possible D gene TRBD2, 5 bases. Germline assignment: CDR1 SGHRS and CDR2 YFSETQ. V gave up 4 bases and J gave up 3 bases, with 14 bases separating them. This CDR3 has 14 amino acids. The CDR3 spells CASSPKAGNYEQYF. CDR3 nucleotide sequence: TGCGCCAGCAGCCCGAAGGCGGGTAACTACGAGCAGTACTTC.

This clonotype was counted many times. The CDR3 nucleotides are TGTGCCAGCAGTCCCGACAGGGGGGTTCTAGGTGGCAATCAGCCCCAGCATTTT. Protein: CASSPDRGVLGGNQPQHF. The chain joins TRBV12-3 or TRBV12-4 to TRBJ1-5; 9 nucleotides align to TRBD1. Trimming at V came to 5 bases and at J to 2 bases, leaving 13 bases not matched to a gene. This CDR3 has 18 residues.

A few counts support this clonotype. DNA for the CDR3: TGTGCCACACGACTGAGAGATACGCAGTATTTT. Its protein product is CATRLRDTQYF. J is TRBJ2-3 and V is TRBV12-3 or TRBV12-4; no clear D. This CDR3 comprises 11 residues. Trimming pared 10 bases from V and 5 bases from J, leaving 10 bases between.

This clonotype was counted many times. V is TRBV7-2 and J is TRBJ2-7, with TRBD2 matching 9 bases. Germline V gene lookup returns CDR1 SGHTA and CDR2 FQGNSA. The CDR3 sequence is 14 residues long. V lost 3 bases and J lost 5; bases outside the gene matches: 5. The chain's CDR3 is CASSLIAGVDEQYF. Written as DNA, the CDR3 is TGTGCCAGCAGCTTGATAGCGGGAGTTGACGAGCAGTACTTC.

In this sample, this clonotype turned up once. V usage is TRBV7-4 and J usage is TRBJ2-5; perhaps TRBD2 as D (6 bases). Looked up from germline, CDR1 is SGHVT and CDR2 is SQSDAQ. Trimming took 8 bases from V and 0 from J, leaving 10 bases between them. There are 13 residues in the CDR3. The CDR3 protein is CASRRDYQETQYF. Here the CDR3 DNA reads TGTGCCAGCCGTCGGGACTACCAAGAGACCCAGTACTTC. Supplemented by reference TRBV7-4 and TRBJ2-5, the full variable domain reads GAGVSQSPRYKVAKRGRDVALRCDSISGHVTLYWYRQTLGQGSEVLTYSQSDAQRDKSGRPSGRFSAERPERSVSTLKIQRTEQGDSAVYLCASRRDYQETQYFGPGTRLLVL.

On this clonotype: One end of the junction fails to match germline, which may point to a read error. This chain links TRBV20-1 with TRBJ1-1; D uncertain. Per germline, CDR1 DFQATT and CDR2 SNEGSKA (reference sequence). CDR3 size: 12 residues. Here the CDR3 DNA reads TGCAGTGCTAGAACGACCGCTGTCAAAGCTTTATTT. It codes for CSARTTAVKALF.

The chain is built from TRBV19 and TRBJ2-7; TRBD2 aligns across 7 bases. Germline V gene data show CDR1 as LNHDA and CDR2 as SQIVND (reference sequence). With V trimmed by 3 bases and J by 6 bases, 11 bases remained unmatched. There are 15 residues in the CDR3. CDR3 nucleotide sequence: TGTGCCAGTAGTATCCCGGCGGGGGAATTCTTCGAGCAGTACTTC. Its translation is CASSIPAGEFFEQYF.

The chain links TRBV29-1 to TRBJ1-2; no clear D gene. Germline V gene sequence: CDR1 SQVTM, CDR2 ANQGSEA. V was cut by 6 bases and J by 8 bases, with 19 bases left in between. CDR3 size: 13 residues. The CDR3 nucleotides read TGCAGCGTCGAGAAGTTTCAAGAGGGAGGCTACACCTTC. This gives the protein CSVEKFQEGGYTF.

This chain joins TRBV12-3 or TRBV12-4 and TRBJ2-4, with D uncertain. The CDR3 totals 16 residues. V lost 5 bases and J lost 0, with 14 bases in between. CDR3 DNA: TGTGCCAGCAGTGCCTACAGTTCTCTAGCCAAAAACATTCAGTACTTC. Its protein is CASSAYSSLAKNIQYF.

This chain joins TRBV5-1 and TRBJ1-1; D not certain. V was clipped by 0 bases and J by 1 base, with 19 bases between them. The V gene's germline CDR1 is SGHRS and CDR2 YFSETQ. The CDR3 has 18 residues. CDR3 sequence reads: CASSLGNGMIAPNTEAFF. The CDR3 DNA reads TGCGCCAGCAGCTTGGGAAATGGGATGATTGCTCCGAACACTGAAGCTTTCTTT. Looking up the rest from reference TRBV5-1 and TRBJ1-1 gives the full variable domain: KAGVTQTPRYLIKTRGQQVTLSCSPISGHRSVSWYQQTPGQGLQFLFEYFSETQRNKGNFPGRFSGRQFSNSRSEMNVSTLELGDSALYLCASSLGNGMIAPNTEAFFGQGTRLTVV.

This clonotype came up a few times. This chain connects TRBV5-6 to TRBJ1-5; D is undetermined. Germline V gene lookup returns CDR1 SGHDT and CDR2 YYEEEE. The CDR3 sequence is 13 residues long. The V end was cut by 3 bases, the J end by 5 bases, with 9 bases between. The DNA of the CDR3 is TGTGCCAGCAGCTCGGACGGAGATCAGCCCCAGCATTTT. It translates to CASSSDGDQPQHF.

In this sample, this clonotype turned up many times. The chain couples TRBV28 to TRBJ2-7; TRBD1 might be the D (6 bases). Per germline, CDR1 MDHEN and CDR2 SYDVKM. V lost 5 bases and J 2 bases, leaving 16 bases between the germline ends. This CDR3 has 15 amino acids. CDR3 sequence reads: CASSPSQGPTYEQYF. As DNA, the CDR3 is TGTGCCAGCAGTCCCTCGCAGGGGCCGACCTACGAGCAGTACTTC.

This clonotype was seen at least ten times. The chain has TRBV15 and TRBJ1-5, with D maybe TRBD1 (5 bases). The germline V and J ends were trimmed by 0 bases and 2 bases, with 17 bases remaining between them. The V gene's germline CDR1 is LNHNV and CDR2 YYDKDF (reference sequence). The CDR3 sequence is 18 residues long. CDR3 in DNA: TGTGCCACCAGCAGAGATAGGATACAGGCCCTTGGCAATCAGCCCCAGCATTTT. Translated: CATSRDRIQALGNQPQHF.

Written as DNA, the CDR3 is TGTGCCAGCAGTCCACGACCCGGGAGGGAGACCCAGTACTTC. Protein product: CASSPRPGRETQYF. This chain connects TRBV12-3 or TRBV12-4 to TRBJ2-5; 7 bases match TRBD2. This CDR3 is 14 amino acids long. V shed 5 bases, J shed 5 bases, and the junction held 8 bases outside the gene matches.

The CDR3 sequence is CASSQVSAFGGTRQETQYF. DNA of the CDR3: TGTGCCAGCAGCCAAGTTTCTGCTTTCGGCGGGACAAGGCAAGAGACCCAGTACTTC. The chain links TRBV14 to TRBJ2-5; perhaps D is TRBD1 or TRBD2 (6 bases each). Trimming stripped 1 base from V and 2 bases from J, with 23 bases between. Looked up from germline, CDR1 is SGHDN and CDR2 is FVKESK. The CDR3 is made up of 19 amino acids.

This chain joins TRBV9 and TRBJ2-2; 8 positions match TRBD1. The CDR3 totals 16 residues. Trimming removed 0 bases from V and 5 bases from J; junction bases left unmatched: 6. CDR1 is SGDLS, CDR2 YYNGEE, per germline. CDR3 sequence (DNA): TGTGCCAGCAGCGTAGCGGTCAGGGGGCAGACCGGGGAGCTGTTTTTT. Translating it yields CASSVAVRGQTGELFF.

This clonotype was counted many times. The CDR3 DNA is TGTGCCAGCAGCTTGTTCCCCGAGACACCACAAGAGACCCAGTACTTC. It is translated as CASSLFPETPQETQYF. The rearrangement uses TRBV7-2 and TRBJ2-5; D ambiguous. CDR1 SGHTA and CDR2 FQGNSA come from the germline V gene. CDR3 length equals 16 residues. With 3 bases removed from V and 2 bases from J, the gap between germline ends came to 16 bases.

The chain is built from TRBV6-2 or TRBV6-3 and TRBJ2-7; D gene ambiguous. The CDR3 is 16 residues long. Trimming removed 5 bases at V and 3 bases at J, with 20 bases between. CDR1 and CDR2 (germline): MNHEY, SVGEGT. In DNA form, the CDR3 reads TGTGCCAGCAGTAACACCCCTTCGGGCAGAAACTACGAGCAGTACTTC. It yields the protein CASSNTPSGRNYEQYF.

This clonotype has only a few counts. V is TRBV29-1 and J is TRBJ1-1; D is uncertain. The CDR3 loop spans 12 amino acids. The V end lost 4 bases, the J end lost 4 bases, and 10 bases lay between the germline ends. CDR1 and CDR2 from the germline V gene are SQVTM and ANQGSEA. CDR3 nucleotide sequence: TGCAGCGTTGTTCCCCGAAGCACTGAAGCTTTCTTT. Translation: CSVVPRSTEAFF. The full variable domain, in which reference TRBV29-1 and TRBJ1-1 provide the parts outside the CDR3, is SAVISQKPSRDICQRGTSLTIQCQVDSQVTMMFWYRQQPGQSLTLIATANQGSEATYESGFVIDKFPISRPNLTFSTLTVSNMSPEDSSIYLCSVVPRSTEAFFGQGTRLTVV.

This clonotype was observed many times. This chain uses TRBV6-1 with TRBJ2-7; 9 bases match TRBD1. Losses at the gene ends were 8 bases for V and 2 bases for J; bases not matched to a gene: 1. This CDR3 spans 12 amino acids. CDR1 is MNHNS and CDR2 is SASEGT in the germline V gene. The CDR3 bases are TGTGCCAGCGGGGACAGGGCCTACGAGCAGTACTTC. Its protein product is CASGDRAYEQYF.

The sample holds a few counts of this clonotype. A read error may account for a junction end that differs from germline. V is TRBV20-1 and J is TRBJ2-7; maybe TRBD1 (6 bases). CDR3 length equals 13 residues. CDR1 DFQATT and CDR2 SNEGSKA come from the germline V gene (reference sequence). CDR3 residues: CSARGQFSYEQYF. For the CDR3, the DNA is TGCAGTGCGAGAGGACAGTTCTCCTACGAGCAGTACTTC.